What follows are 4 T cell receptor beta chains derived from one specimen sequenced in a study of T cell clones after liver transplantation. Here immunoSEQ multiplex PCR was the method, and the copy in TCRdb shows in-frame clones only, minus some. The profile shows 68,000 or so clones, 80% to 95% of them singletons. The material sequenced was CD4+ T cells from blood, taken roughly 25 months after liver transplant. These receptors all come from a human patient who received a liver transplant. Some T cells may have come from the graft donor.

The V call is TRBV12-1, the J call TRBJ2-6; the table's D call, TRBD1, has no DNA check behind it. TRBV12-1 is shown as a pseudogene. CDR3 length equals 18 residues. The chain's CDR3 is CASSHRDRGQSGANVLTF. The CDR3 coding sequence is TGTGCCAGCAGCCACCGGGACAGGGGGCAGTCTGGGGCCAACGTCCTGACTTTC.

The chain combines TRBV6-6 with TRBJ2-7; the match to TRBD2 covers 7 bases. The CDR3 length is 12 residues. Germline CDR1 is MNHNY and CDR2 is SVGAGI (reference sequence). Trimming at V came to 8 bases and at J to 4 bases, leaving 5 bases not matched to a gene. CDR3 in DNA: TGTGCCAGCGGCCGGGGGGTTTACGAGCAGTACTTC. Its translation: CASGRGVYEQYF.

A single count supports this clone. The CDR3 DNA reads TGTGCCAGCAGTTCCGCAGTGACCTACGAGCAGTACTTC. It is translated as CASSSAVTYEQYF. The chain has TRBV6-1 and TRBJ2-7; the D is unclear. There are 13 residues in the CDR3. Germline V CDR1 and CDR2: MNHNS, SASEGT. Trimming stripped 5 bases from V and 2 bases from J, with 10 bases between.

The rearrangement uses TRBV28 and TRBJ2-3; D gene ambiguous. Trimming shortened V by 6 bases and J by 3 bases, and 13 bases separated the two germline ends. The CDR3 consists of 14 residues. The germline CDR1 and CDR2 sequences are MDHEN and SYDVKM. The CDR3 protein is CASRTPVETDTQYF. Written as DNA, the CDR3 is TGTGCCAGCAGAACCCCGGTTGAGACAGATACGCAGTATTTT.